Below are 16 T cell receptor beta chains sequenced from a single sample in a study of shared clonotypes between healthy human individuals (dated by TCRdb to 2020 to 2021). The protocol used for the library was the immunoSEQ multiplex PCR assay. Imported from immuneACCESS, the table was reduced by TCRdb to in-frame sequences with V and J called. These copies leave out some clones; in studies compared against another copy, an unresolved V gene accounts for under half, and the cause of the remainder is not known. Counted in this sample were over a million clones; around 98% of them appeared once. The top ten clonotypes cover roughly 0.45% of the sample. The sequencing sample was made of naive CD4+ T cells sorted from blood. The meaning of the sample's cell subset or site label: CD45RA+ positively selected. These receptors all stem from a man aged 30 to 39 in good health.

The chain links TRBV9 to TRBJ1-2; D call uncertain. Germline CDR1 and CDR2: SGDLS and YYNGEE. This CDR3 has 16 residues. V lost 3 bases, J lost 4 bases, and 19 bases lay in between. CDR3 loop: CASSEGSATNPYGYTF. CDR3 in DNA: TGTGCCAGCAGCGAAGGATCAGCCACAAATCCCTATGGCTACACCTTC.

The chain couples TRBV18 to TRBJ2-5, with D perhaps TRBD1 (6 bases). V was pared by 3 bases and J by 1 base, with 12 bases between. The CDR3 consists of 15 residues. Looked up from germline, CDR1 is KGHSH and CDR2 is LQKENI. The DNA of the CDR3 is TGTGCCAGCTCACCTATAACAGGGTCCCAAGAGACCCAGTACTTC. Amino acid sequence: CASSPITGSQETQYF.

Here the CDR3 reads CASSPFLQGGLNQPQHF. CDR3 bases: TGTGCCAGCAGTCCCTTTTTACAGGGTGGGCTCAATCAGCCCCAGCATTTT. This chain connects TRBV28 to TRBJ1-5, with D possibly TRBD1 on 6 matching bases. CDR1 MDHEN and CDR2 SYDVKM come from the germline V gene. The CDR3 is made up of 17 amino acids. Trimming left V 5 bases short and J 3 bases short, with 20 bases between. The whole variable domain, filled in from reference TRBV28 and TRBJ1-5, reads DVKVTQSSRYLVKRTGEKVFLECVQDMDHENMFWYRQDPGLGLRLIYFSYDVKMKEKGDIPEGYSVSREKKERFSLILESASTNQTSMYLCASSPFLQGGLNQPQHFGDGTRLSIL.

The chain uses TRBV28 and TRBJ2-3, with 9 bases matching TRBD1. This CDR3 has 15 residues. The germline V gene has CDR1 MDHEN and CDR2 SYDVKM. J gave up 4 bases and V 6 bases, and 8 bases lay outside the gene matches. CDR3: CASSRPGQGSDTQYF. Written as DNA, the CDR3 is TGTGCCAGCAGCCGGCCGGGACAGGGTTCAGATACGCAGTATTTT. Variable domain in full (rest from reference TRBV28 and TRBJ2-3): DVKVTQSSRYLVKRTGEKVFLECVQDMDHENMFWYRQDPGLGLRLIYFSYDVKMKEKGDIPEGYSVSREKKERFSLILESASTNQTSMYLCASSRPGQGSDTQYFGPGTRLTVL.

The rearrangement joins TRBV10-3 to TRBJ2-1; tentatively, D is TRBD2 (5 bases). Germline lookup yields CDR1 ENHRY and CDR2 SYGVKD. Between the trimmed V and J ends, which lost 4 bases and 5 bases, there was a span of 15 bases. The CDR3 loop spans 15 amino acids. The CDR3 DNA reads as TGTGCCATCAGTGCCTCAAACCACGGGGACAATGAGCAGTTCTTC. Protein product: CAISASNHGDNEQFF.

The J gene is TRBJ2-7, the V gene TRBV13; the D gene is possibly TRBD1 (6 bases). Trimming took off 7 bases at V and 8 bases at J, with 15 bases between the two ends. From germline, CDR1 is PRHDT and CDR2 FYEKMQ (reference sequence). This CDR3 is 12 amino acids long. The CDR3 nucleotides read TGTGCCAGCACCAAGAGGCAGGGGCAGCAGTACTTC. The encoded protein is CASTKRQGQQYF.

The J gene is TRBJ2-6, the V gene TRBV5-1, with a tentative D call TRBD1 (5 bases). In germline, CDR1 is SGHRS, CDR2 YFSETQ. CDR3 length: 16 residues. V lost 1 base and J lost 1, with 9 bases in between. CDR3 in amino acids: CASSLIGASGANVLTF. CDR3 DNA: TGCGCCAGCAGCTTGATTGGGGCATCTGGGGCCAACGTCCTGACTTTC. The full variable domain, its missing parts supplied by reference TRBV5-1 and TRBJ2-6, is KAGVTQTPRYLIKTRGQQVTLSCSPISGHRSVSWYQQTPGQGLQFLFEYFSETQRNKGNFPGRFSGRQFSNSRSEMNVSTLELGDSALYLCASSLIGASGANVLTFGAGSRLTVL.

V is TRBV7-8 and J is TRBJ2-3; 8 nucleotides line up with TRBD1. The CDR3 has 17 residues. After removal of 5 bases from V and 0 bases from J, the junction contained 10 bases not matched to a gene. CDR1 is SGHVS, CDR2 FQNEAQ, per germline. The CDR3, as DNA: TGTGCCAGCAGCGCCCGACAGGGGCGATCTAGCACAGATACGCAGTATTTT. This gives the protein CASSARQGRSSTDTQYF.

V and J are TRBV28 and TRBJ2-5, with unresolved D. Germline CDR1 reads MDHEN; CDR2 reads SYDVKM. The V end was cut by 6 bases, the J end by 5 bases, with 10 bases between. The CDR3 spans 12 residues. CDR3: CASRTMVETQYF. For the CDR3, the DNA is TGTGCCAGCAGGACCATGGTGGAGACCCAGTACTTC.

As to this clone: The sample carries other DNA sequences with the same CDR3. The chain is built from TRBV18 and TRBJ1-1; D unresolved. In germline, CDR1 is KGHSH, CDR2 LQKENI. This CDR3 has 14 amino acids. The V and J ends lost 3 bases and 0 bases respectively, with 8 bases between them. The CDR3 nucleotides are TGTGCCAGCTCACCTCTTGACATGAACACTGAAGCTTTCTTT. It encodes CASSPLDMNTEAFF.

The chain carries TRBV7-9 and TRBJ2-3; D is ambiguous. CDR1 is SEHNR, CDR2 FQNEAQ, per germline (reference sequence). The CDR3 covers 17 residues. V lost 2 bases and J lost 4, with 19 bases in between. The CDR3 DNA reads TGTGCCAGCAGCTTAAGTGTCGACCGGTCTCGGCCAGATACGCAGTATTTT. It is translated as CASSLSVDRSRPDTQYF. Drawing the rest from reference TRBV7-9 and TRBJ2-3, the complete variable domain is DTGVSQNPRHKITKRGQNVTFRCDPISEHNRLYWYRQTLGQGPEFLTYFQNEAQLEKSRLLSDRFSAERPKGSFSTLEIQRTEQGDSAMYLCASSLSVDRSRPDTQYFGPGTRLTVL.

The chain employs TRBV5-5 and TRBJ2-3; tentatively, D is TRBD2 (5 bases). The CDR3 extends over 15 amino acids. Looked up from germline, CDR1 is SGHKS and CDR2 is YYEKEE (reference sequence). V was trimmed by 1 base and J by 10 bases, leaving 19 bases between them. In DNA, the CDR3 is TGTGCCAGCAGCTTGCTGGGCCCCCACGGGGTCTCGCAGTATTTT. Encoded protein: CASSLLGPHGVSQYF.

V and J are TRBV6-1 and TRBJ2-1; 14 nucleotides match TRBD2. This CDR3 contains 17 residues. V was pared by 1 base and J by 7 bases, with 6 bases of the junction left unmatched. The V gene's germline CDR1 is MNHNS and CDR2 SASEGT. This CDR3 reads CASSEDWTSGRRNEQFF. The CDR3 bases are TGTGCCAGCAGTGAAGACTGGACTAGCGGGAGGAGGAATGAGCAGTTCTTC.

This chain links TRBV7-2 with TRBJ2-3; TRBD2 matches at 10 bases. This CDR3 is 15 amino acids long. Germline V gene data show CDR1 as SGHTA and CDR2 as FQGNSA. J lost 6 bases, V lost 1 base, and 4 bases had no gene match. Written as DNA, the CDR3 is TGTGCCAGCAGCTTAGGTAGCGGGAGGTCTGATACGCAGTATTTT. Its translation is CASSLGSGRSDTQYF. The whole variable domain, remainder taken from reference TRBV7-2 and TRBJ2-3, is GAGVSQSPSNKVTEKGKDVELRCDPISGHTALYWYRQSLGQGLEFLIYFQGNSAPDKSGLPSDRFSAERTGGSVSTLTIQRTQQEDSAVYLCASSLGSGRSDTQYFGPGTRLTVL.

This chain connects TRBV10-3 to TRBJ1-5; D gene ambiguous. The V gene's germline CDR1 is ENHRY and CDR2 SYGVKD. Trimming pared 2 bases from V and 0 bases from J, leaving 8 bases between. The CDR3 totals 15 residues. DNA for the CDR3: TGTGCCATCAGTGAGCAACAGTATAGCAATCAGCCCCAGCATTTT. It specifies CAISEQQYSNQPQHF.

V usage is TRBV9 and J usage is TRBJ2-1, with D maybe TRBD2 (6 bases). The CDR3 runs to 15 residues. Trimming took off 4 bases at V and 5 bases at J, with 16 bases between the two ends. Germline values: CDR1 SGDLS, CDR2 YYNGEE. CDR3 sequence (DNA): TGTGCCAGCAGCCCAGGGACTGGGGGTAACAATGAGCAGTTCTTC. Translation gives CASSPGTGGNNEQFF.